A selection of T cell receptor beta chains follows, all from one sample in a study of T cell repertoires in aging, cancer and after chemotherapy. TCRdb recomputed calls from the multiplex PCR reads with MiXCR, one row per CDR3 protein. The sample lists several thousand distinct CDR3 sequences, roughly 31% occurring once. The sequencing sample was made of blood. The source of these receptors is a human donor in good health. The donor label of this sample is uncertain. CDR3s include the opening cysteine and the closing phenylalanine or tryptophan. The D gene is left open where the match is weak. For some rows the clone size is stated as once, few or many, or as a class when expanded; others skip it.

V gene	D gene	clone size	J gene	CDR3 protein	CDR3 DNA
TRBV6-4	TRBD1	-	TRBJ2-4	CASRDRGRDF	TGTGCCAGCAGGGACAGGGGGCGAGACTTC
TRBV19	-	medium-sized	TRBJ1-2	CASGEWGNYGYTF	TGTGCCAGCGGGGAGTGGGGTAACTATGGCTACACCTTC
TRBV27	-	few	TRBJ2-3	CASSLYPAGTDTQYF	TGTGCCAGCAGTTTATACCCAGCAGGCACAGATACGCAGTATTTT
TRBV11-2	-	-	TRBJ1-5	CASSFGVDQPQHF	TGTGCCAGCAGCTTCGGTGTAGATCAGCCCCAGCATTTT
TRBV5-4	TRBD1	few	TRBJ2-7	CASSKPGQSAYEQYF	TGTGCCAGCTCCAAACCGGGACAGTCGGCCTACGAGCAGTACTTC
TRBV18	-	-	TRBJ2-1	CASSPQGGNEQFF	TGTGCCAGCTCACCACAGGGGGGGAATGAGCAGTTCTTC
TRBV5-6	-	few	TRBJ1-2	CASSLAYHARYTF	TGTGCCAGCAGCTTGGCCTACCACGCGCGCTACACCTTC
TRBV6-2/TRBV6-3	-	few	TRBJ2-7	CASSYDGGPHYEQYF	TGTGCCAGCAGTTACGACGGCGGGCCCCACTACGAGCAGTACTTC
TRBV5-1	-	-	TRBJ2-2	CASSLAGGELFF	TGCGCCAGCAGCTTGGCCGGCGGGGAGCTGTTTTTT
TRBV12-3/TRBV12-4	-	few	TRBJ2-1	CASSPPGGLNEQFF	TGTGCCAGCAGTCCCCCCGGAGGGCTGAATGAGCAGTTCTTC
TRBV7-9	-	-	TRBJ2-2	CASSFTGITGELFF	TGTGCCAGCAGCTTTACCGGGATTACCGGGGAGCTGTTTTTT
TRBV6-5	-	medium-sized	TRBJ2-2	CASRFLDINTGELFF	TGTGCCAGCAGATTTCTGGACATAAACACCGGGGAGCTGTTTTTT
TRBV5-5	TRBD1	-	TRBJ2-7	CASSWTGTGDEQYF	TGTGCCAGCAGCTGGACCGGGACAGGGGACGAGCAGTACTTC
TRBV5-4	-	few	TRBJ1-2	CASSRDSYGYTF	TGTGCCAGCAGCAGAGACAGTTATGGCTACACCTTC
TRBV6-6	TRBD1	medium-sized	TRBJ1-2	CASSPGTGTGYGYTF	TGTGCCAGCAGTCCCGGGACAGGGACTGGCTATGGCTACACCTTC
TRBV5-4	-	-	TRBJ1-5	CASRRGPLNYQSQHF	TGTGCCAGCAGGAGGGGACCCCTTAACTATCAGTCCCAGCATTTT
TRBV29-1	TRBD1	medium-sized	TRBJ1-1	CSGCEGATTEAFF	TGCAGCGGATGTGAGGGGGCGACCACTGAAGCTTTCTTT
TRBV29-1	TRBD1	medium-sized	TRBJ1-2	CSVRTGGLVYTF	TGCAGCGTCCGCACAGGGGGCCTAGTCTACACCTTC
TRBV6-2/TRBV6-3	-	medium-sized	TRBJ2-5	CASSWGREYQETQYF	TGTGCCAGCAGTTGGGGCAGGGAGTACCAAGAGACCCAGTACTTC
TRBV19	-	-	TRBJ1-3	CASIGSGLLEGNTIYF	TGTGCCAGTATAGGGTCAGGGCTCTTGGAAGGAAACACCATATATTTT
TRBV13	TRBD2	few	TRBJ2-1	CASSLASGGPYNEQFF	TGTGCCAGCAGCTTGGCTAGCGGGGGGCCTTACAATGAGCAGTTCTTC
TRBV5-1	TRBD2	-	TRBJ2-3	CASSLRLAGASGDTQYF	TGCGCCAGCAGCCTCCGACTAGCGGGGGCTTCCGGAGATACGCAGTATTTT
TRBV6-2/TRBV6-3	-	-	TRBJ2-2	CASSHGVGNTGELFF	TGTGCCAGCAGTCACGGGGTCGGGAACACCGGGGAGCTGTTTTTT
TRBV7-2	-	-	TRBJ1-2	CASSLSREWGYGYTF	TGTGCCAGCAGCTTAAGTCGAGAATGGGGCTATGGCTACACCTTC
TRBV27	-	few	TRBJ2-7	CASSLRAVPDEQYF	TGTGCCAGCAGTTTACGAGCGGTACCGGACGAGCAGTACTTC
TRBV6-5	-	-	TRBJ2-7	CASSSSFTGLGEQYF	TGTGCCAGCAGTTCTTCTTTTACAGGGTTGGGCGAGCAGTACTTC
TRBV5-1	-	-	TRBJ2-5	CASSVNAPRETQYF	TGCGCCAGCAGCGTTAATGCCCCAAGGGAGACCCAGTACTTC
TRBV19	TRBD2	-	TRBJ2-1	CASRTIWAPPPGLAGGPSEQFF	TGTGCCAGTAGAACAATATGGGCCCCACCCCCGGGACTAGCGGGGGGGCCGAGTGAGCAGTTCTTC
TRBV27	TRBD2	-	TRBJ2-3	CASSLWAGGPSTDTQYF	TGTGCCAGCAGTTTATGGGCGGGGGGGCCTAGCACAGATACGCAGTATTTT
TRBV5-1	-	once	TRBJ2-2	CASSLNPGATNTGELFF	TGCGCCAGCAGCTTAAATCCAGGGGCCACGAACACCGGGGAGCTGTTTTTT
TRBV7-2	TRBD2	-	TRBJ2-1	CASSLEGGGAHEQFF	TGTGCCAGCAGCTTAGAGGGCGGGGGGGCCCATGAGCAGTTCTTC
TRBV20-1	TRBD1	-	TRBJ2-2	CSATTGETGELFF	TGCAGTGCCACCACAGGGGAGACCGGGGAGCTGTTTTTT
TRBV19	-	few	TRBJ1-1	CASSREVRTEAFF	TGTGCCAGTAGTCGAGAGGTGAGGACTGAAGCTTTCTTT
TRBV7-2	TRBD1	-	TRBJ2-3	CASSSGTVQTDTQYF	TGTGCCAGCAGCTCCGGGACAGTGCAGACAGATACGCAGTATTTT
TRBV6-5	TRBD2	-	TRBJ2-2	CASSPWGLADNTGELFF	TGTGCCAGCAGTCCCTGGGGACTAGCGGATAACACCGGGGAGCTGTTTTTT
TRBV5-6	-	few	TRBJ2-5	CASSFDPGAETQYF	TGTGCCAGCAGCTTTGACCCGGGCGCCGAGACCCAGTACTTC
TRBV19	TRBD1	-	TRBJ2-6	CASGDRRSGANVLTF	TGTGCCAGTGGGGACAGGCGCTCTGGGGCCAACGTCCTGACTTTC
TRBV19	-	-	TRBJ2-2	CASSIIANTGELFF	TGTGCCAGTAGTATTATAGCAAACACCGGGGAGCTGTTTTTT
TRBV6-2/TRBV6-3	-	few	TRBJ2-3	CASSRRPNIRGTDTQYF	TGTGCCAGCAGTCGCAGGCCCAACATCCGCGGCACAGATACGCAGTATTTT
TRBV6-6	-	-	TRBJ1-4	CASSARAGEKLFF	TGTGCCAGCAGTGCCAGGGCCGGTGAAAAACTGTTTTTT
TRBV27	TRBD1	-	TRBJ2-2	CASSSIYPGQIRGGELFF	TGTGCCAGCAGTTCCATTTACCCGGGACAGATTCGGGGCGGGGAGCTGTTTTTT
TRBV18	-	-	TRBJ1-4	CASSRLQGRATNEKLFF	TGTGCCAGCTCACGACTCCAGGGCCGTGCAACTAATGAAAAACTGTTTTTT
TRBV11-2	TRBD2	-	TRBJ2-3	CASSPWTSGTDTQYF	TGTGCCAGCAGCCCTTGGACTAGCGGCACAGATACGCAGTATTTT
TRBV19	-	-	TRBJ1-5	CASSSLGQRTQPQHF	TGTGCCAGTAGTAGTCTGGGGCAGCGTACTCAGCCCCAGCATTTT
TRBV5-6	-	-	TRBJ2-5	CASSMKTYRQETQYF	TGTGCCAGCAGCATGAAAACCTACAGACAAGAGACCCAGTACTTC
TRBV12-3/TRBV12-4	-	-	TRBJ2-1	CASRGGRWYNEQFF	TGTGCCAGCAGGGGGGGCCGATGGTACAATGAGCAGTTCTTC
TRBV27	-	-	TRBJ2-5	CASSGSQETQYF	TGTGCCAGCAGTGGTTCGCAAGAGACCCAGTACTTC
TRBV6-5	-	few	TRBJ1-6	CASSYYGREVSPLHF	TGTGCCAGCAGTTACTATGGCCGGGAGGTTTCACCCCTCCACTTT
TRBV6-2/TRBV6-3	TRBD2	-	TRBJ2-3	CASSLVAGGPDTQYF	TGTGCCAGCAGTCTCGTTGCGGGGGGGCCAGATACGCAGTATTTT
TRBV15	TRBD1	-	TRBJ2-7	CATSRDGYQDRGQKYF	TGTGCCACCAGCAGAGATGGTTACCAGGACAGGGGGCAAAAGTACTTC
TRBV5-4	TRBD1	few	TRBJ2-5	CASSPTGTEYQETQYF	TGTGCCAGCAGCCCCACCGGGACAGAGTACCAAGAGACCCAGTACTTC
TRBV24-1	-	-	TRBJ2-2	CATSDSPRGGGELFF	TGTGCCACCAGTGATTCGCCACGGGGAGGCGGGGAGCTGTTTTTT
TRBV7-2	-	-	TRBJ2-2	CASSLVFRDTGELFF	TGTGCCAGCAGCTTAGTGTTCCGGGACACCGGGGAGCTGTTTTTT
TRBV6-5	TRBD1	few	TRBJ2-7	CASRYRGKSSYEQYF	TGTGCCAGCAGGTACAGGGGAAAAAGCTCCTACGAGCAGTACTTC
TRBV6-2/TRBV6-3	TRBD2	few	TRBJ2-3	CASNGGGDTDTQYF	TGTGCCAGCAACGGGGGGGGAGACACAGATACGCAGTATTTT
TRBV5-5	-	-	TRBJ1-2	CASSLAGDYYGYTF	TGTGCCAGCAGCTTAGCAGGGGATTACTATGGCTACACCTTC
TRBV7-2	TRBD1	once	TRBJ2-3	CASSLVGGPDTQYF	TGTGCCAGCAGCTTAGTAGGGGGCCCAGATACGCAGTATTTT
TRBV20-1	TRBD1	-	TRBJ1-4	CSARDRQGLGEKLFF	TGCAGTGCTAGAGACCGACAGGGGCTGGGGGAAAAACTGTTTTTT
TRBV5-4	-	-	TRBJ1-2	CASSLDRVWSFGYTF	TGTGCCAGCAGCTTGGACAGGGTTTGGTCTTTTGGCTACACCTTC